The sequence of this T cell receptor (beta chain) was determined in a study of cytomegalovirus exposure and HLA in healthy donors. Findings of the study overall: Later on, an analysis showed TCR association rates differing by HLA locus, with DRB1 the most and HLA-C the fewest. Most TCR sequences were seen very rarely across donors, but some public TCRs occurred in many. There were 150 to 200 TCR beta chains listed as cytomegalovirus-associated. The study assumed roughly uniform donor sequencing depth for presence/absence analyses.

PCR primers comprised 60 Vbeta and 13 Jbeta primers. Sequencing used immunoSEQ multiplex PCR; TCRdb keeps in-frame clones, though not all of them. Found here are about 160,000 clones, 80% to 90% of them singletons; the top ten hold over 8.5%. A note on this clone: Its specificity is not known.

The receptor comes from a middle-aged man in good health and CMV-seropositive. The material sequenced was PBMCs.

In DNA, the CDR3 is TGTGCCAGCGTTTCGTCCTATGGCTACACCTTC. As protein: CASVSSYGYTF. The chain links TRBV28 to TRBJ1-2; D is uncertain. CDR1 and CDR2 (germline): MDHEN, SYDVKM. Trimming took 8 bases from V and 4 from J, leaving 8 bases between them. The CDR3 extends over 11 amino acids.